One sample yielded the 5 T cell receptor beta chains listed below, sequenced in a study of blood T cells in healthy people across ages (dated by TCRdb to between 2014 and 2017). Libraries were constructed by 5' RACE. This sample was sequenced with an Illumina HiSeq 2500. The second PCR ran for about 6 to 11 cycles and used a J-beta primer mix along with a sample-barcoded 5' primer. The public reads were reanalyzed by TCRdb: fastp trimming at Q25, MiXCR alignment, in-frame beta chains only. Entries that share a CDR3 protein sequence are merged under the most common genes and DNA. A total of approximately 800,000 distinct CDR3 sequences appear in this sample, roughly 40% of them only once. The top ten hold 10% to 15% of the sample. The sample taken for sequencing was blood. The receptors stem from a man younger than 35 in good health.

This clonotype was counted at least ten times. The chain joins TRBV7-9 to TRBJ2-3, with 7 bases identical to TRBD2. V trimming: 5 bases; J trimming: 1 base; junction bases outside the gene matches: 9. Germline CDR1 is SEHNR and CDR2 is FQNEAQ (reference sequence). The CDR3 has 16 residues. The CDR3 bases are TGTGCCAGCAGCCCTAGCGGAGGGGCCCGCACAGATACGCAGTATTTT. It yields the protein CASSPSGGARTDTQYF. The entire variable domain, with the rest obtained from reference TRBV7-9 and TRBJ2-3, is as follows: DTGVSQNPRHKITKRGQNVTFRCDPISEHNRLYWYRQTLGQGPEFLTYFQNEAQLEKSRLLSDRFSAERPKGSFSTLEIQRTEQGDSAMYLCASSPSGGARTDTQYFGPGTRLTVL.

This clonotype was counted a few times. The chain links TRBV6-6 to TRBJ2-1, with D maybe TRBD2 (6 bases). There are 12 residues in the CDR3. CDR1 MNHNY and CDR2 SVGAGI come from the germline V gene (reference sequence). The V gene lost 2 bases and the J gene lost 12 bases, with 11 bases spanning the gap. The CDR3 sequence: CASSYAGLGQFF. For the CDR3, the DNA is TGTGCCAGCAGTTACGCGGGGCTGGGGCAGTTCTTC.

This clonotype was recorded a few times. The chain links TRBV6-1 to TRBJ2-3; 10 nucleotides align to TRBD2. The J segment lost 5 bases and the V segment lost 2 bases, leaving 7 bases of the junction unmatched. The germline V gene encodes CDR1 MNHNS and CDR2 SASEGT. CDR3 length: 16 amino acids. The CDR3 DNA sequence: TGTGCCAGCAGTGAACGCCAGCGGGGGGGCAGAGATACGCAGTATTTT. Its translation is CASSERQRGGRDTQYF.

In its sample, this clonotype was seen once. The chain recombines TRBV28 with TRBJ1-2; D gene unclear. Trimming took 6 bases from V and 1 from J, leaving 9 bases between them. The CDR3 has 13 amino acids. Per the germline V gene, CDR1 is MDHEN and CDR2 is SYDVKM. CDR3 sequence: CASSMGVNYGYTF. As DNA, the CDR3 is TGTGCCAGCAGCATGGGAGTTAACTATGGCTACACCTTC.

The rearrangement uses TRBV7-2 and TRBJ2-3, with 9 bases identical to TRBD2. In germline, CDR1 is SGHTA, CDR2 FQGNSA. This CDR3 is 15 amino acids long. V shed 4 bases and J 5 bases; nucleotides not matched to a gene: 7. The CDR3 spells CASSSWAGGGDTQYF. The CDR3 DNA reads as TGTGCCAGCAGCTCATGGGCGGGAGGGGGAGATACGCAGTATTTT.